A selection of T cell receptor beta chains follows, all from one sample in a study of cytomegalovirus exposure and HLA in healthy donors. Data came from immunoSEQ multiplex PCR; TCRdb stores just in-frame clones and leaves some out. The data show about 100,000 clones, over 60% seen once. Sequenced sample: PBMCs. The receptors derive from a male donor in good health and CMV-seronegative. Both conserved end residues are trimmed from each CDR3. D genes are given only for firm matches. Clone size, where shown, is once, few, many, or a class for clones that have expanded.

V	J	size	D	CDR3
TRBV9	TRBJ2-2	NA	TRBD1	ASSGTGGASTGELF
TRBV5-4	TRBJ1-3	NA	NA	ASSPIKSVGRPRNTIY
TRBV2	TRBJ2-3	NA	NA	ASRGRTQY
TRBV28	TRBJ1-2	NA	TRBD1	ASSVGQNYGYT
TRBV11-1	TRBJ2-7	NA	TRBD1	ASSLALTGAYEQY
TRBV5-4	TRBJ1-1	NA	TRBD1	ASSWTGGTEAF
TRBV5-8	TRBJ1-2	NA	TRBD1	ASSKSGQGTYGYT
TRBV5-1	TRBJ2-3	NA	NA	ASSLEAPGTDTQY
TRBV5-1	TRBJ2-7	NA	TRBD1	ASSRDRKPYEQY
TRBV2	NA	NA	TRBD2	ASRASGSSYEQY
TRBV28	TRBJ2-3	few	NA	AIRGGVGSYTQY
TRBV11-2	TRBJ1-4	NA	NA	ASSLVGKDNEKLF
TRBV5-1	TRBJ1-4	NA	TRBD1	ASSWTGGGEKLF
TRBV28	TRBJ2-7	NA	NA	ASSPAGTTSYEQY
TRBV13	TRBJ2-7	NA	TRBD1	ASSPEQGAYEQY
TRBV10-2	TRBJ1-1	NA	TRBD1	ASTPQGMNTEAF
TRBV6-5	TRBJ1-2	NA	NA	ASSWQGSTVYT
TRBV10-3	TRBJ2-3	NA	NA	AMGATQY
TRBV19	TRBJ2-7	NA	NA	ASSSGGASYEQY
TRBV6-1	TRBJ2-7	NA	TRBD2	ASSATLAGVSYEQY
TRBV7-3	TRBJ2-7	NA	TRBD2	ASSLAGGPYEQY
TRBV25-1	TRBJ2-7	NA	NA	ASSESPPPKQY
TRBV5-4	TRBJ2-5	NA	NA	ASSPTLAEVQETQY
TRBV7-2	TRBJ1-3	NA	TRBD1	ASSFTGVGNTIY
TRBV27	TRBJ2-5	NA	NA	ASSSPGSVKKTQY
TRBV7-9	TRBJ2-7	few	NA	TSSLEGGPTYEQY